One sample yielded the 31 T cell receptor beta chains listed below, sequenced in a study of T cell clonality in common variable immunodeficiency. Study outcomes and limitations: In common variable immunodeficiency, TCR beta chains reportedly carried fewer deletions and N-nucleotide insertions.

The table came from immunoSEQ multiplex PCR; TCRdb's copy has only in-frame clones and leaves some out. The sample is made up of 14,000 or so clones, none counted only once. What these receptors recognize is not known. The sequenced sample was peripheral blood mononuclear cells. The receptors here all came from a human donor with common variable immunodeficiency.

This clone was recorded a few times. The junction differs from germline at one of its ends, possibly a read error. With the read ending 3 residues before the CDR3 end, the germline J gene is used to fill in that end. The chain has TRBV7-9 and TRBJ2-2; D perhaps matches TRBD1 (5 bases). From germline, CDR1 is SEHNR and CDR2 FQNEAQ (reference sequence). The CDR3 contains 14 residues. Here the CDR3 reads CASSLGGYTEELFF. Incomplete CDR3 DNA: TGTGCCAGCAGCTTAGGGGGCTACACCGAGGAG.

Concerning this clone: With the read ending 3 residues before the CDR3 end, the germline J gene is used to fill in that end. The genes are TRBV2 and TRBJ2-1, with 11 bases lining up with TRBD2. CDR1 is SNHLY, CDR2 FYNNEI, per germline. CDR3 length: 15 residues. The V and J ends lost 5 bases and 5 bases, in that order; junction bases with no gene match: 5. CDR3 residues: CASSIAGGRNNEQFF. The sequenced CDR3 bases are TGTGCCAGCAGTATAGCGGGGGGGCGAAACAATGAG.

This clone was detected a few times. The missing CDR3 end, 3 residues past where the read stops, is filled in from the germline J gene. This chain uses TRBV7-8 with TRBJ2-2, with TRBD2 identical over 12 bases. J was trimmed by 6 bases and V by 5 bases; bases with no gene match: 10. The germline gives CDR1 SGHVS, CDR2 FQNEAQ. CDR3 size: 17 residues. CDR3 sequence reads: CASSVRLAGVLAGELFF. Partial CDR3 DNA: TGTGCCAGCAGCGTAAGACTAGCGGGAGTTTTGGCCGGGGAG.

This clone was detected a few times. Read sequence stops 3 residues before the CDR3 end, and the germline J gene provides the missing end. The chain links TRBV6-2 or TRBV6-3 to TRBJ2-1; 10 positions match TRBD2. The V gene's germline CDR1 is MNHEY and CDR2 SVGEGT. The CDR3 runs 16 residues. Losses at the gene ends were 4 bases for V and 2 bases for J; bases not matched to a gene: 5. The covered CDR3 bases are TGTGCCAGCAGTTCAGGACTAGCGGAGACCTACAATGAG. Amino acids: CASSSGLAETYNE. The entire CDR3 sequence reads CASSSGLAETYNEQFF.

Of note for this clone: Read coverage stops 3 residues before the CDR3 terminus; the germline J gene supplies the remainder. This rearrangement joins TRBV2 to TRBJ1-2; a possible D gene is TRBD1 (6 bases). CDR3 length equals 13 residues. CDR1 is SNHLY, CDR2 FYNNEI, per germline. V dropped 7 bases and J dropped 6 bases, with 15 bases sitting between them. CDR3 sequence: CASKGTGLDGYTF. The sequenced CDR3 bases are TGTGCCAGCAAAGGAACAGGGTTAGATGGC.

In this sample, this clone turned up a few times. Sequencing ends 3 residues short of the CDR3 end; the germline J gene provides the rest. The chain carries TRBV7-9 and TRBJ1-5; D is unresolved. Germline V CDR1 and CDR2: SEHNR, FQNEAQ (reference sequence). This CDR3 spans 13 amino acids. Trimming removed 1 base at V and 6 bases at J, with 7 bases between. CDR3 DNA (partial): TGTGCCAGCAGCTTAGAAAGCGCTCAGCCC. This codes for CASSLESAQP. The complete CDR3 protein is CASSLESAQPQHF.

Of note for this clone: The read finishes 3 residues shy of the CDR3 end, and the germline J gene is used to complete it. V and J are TRBV30 and TRBJ2-5; D gene ambiguous. The CDR3 loop spans 13 amino acids. V dropped 1 base and J dropped 6 bases, with 12 bases sitting between them. In germline, CDR1 is GTSNPN, CDR2 SVGIG (reference sequence). CDR3 residues: CAWSGGEKKTQYF. The sequenced CDR3 bases are TGTGCCTGGAGTGGCGGTGAGAAAAAGACC.

This clone has a count of ten or more. The covered CDR3 bases are TGTGCCAGCTCACCGGGACAGGGGGCCTACGAG. This sequence encodes CASSPGQGAYE. The CDR3, in full, reads CASSPGQGAYEQYF. The rearrangement uses TRBV18 and TRBJ2-7; 11 positions agree with TRBD1. Sequencing ends 3 residues short of the CDR3 end; the germline J gene provides the rest. J was trimmed by 2 bases and V by 3 bases; bases with no gene match: 0. This CDR3 comprises 14 residues. CDR1 is KGHSH and CDR2 is LQKENI in the germline V gene.

By proportion, this clone is large. The sequence runs out 3 residues before the end of the CDR3; the remainder is reconstructed from the germline J gene. V is TRBV13 and J is TRBJ2-1; 9 bases fit TRBD2. The CDR3 is 16 residues long. Germline V gene lookup returns CDR1 PRHDT and CDR2 FYEKMQ (reference sequence). After removal of 5 bases from V and 0 bases from J, the junction contained 5 bases not matched to a gene. CDR3 residues: CASSAAAGGSYNEQFF. CDR3 DNA, as far as it was read: TGTGCCAGCAGCGCGGCAGCGGGAGGCTCCTACAATGAG.

The part of the CDR3 DNA that was read is TGTGCCAGCAGCTTAGGGTTCAGGTCTGAA. It encodes CASSLGFRSE. The whole CDR3 sequence reads CASSLGFRSEAFF. The V and J genes are TRBV7-2 and TRBJ1-1, with unresolved D. The read terminates 3 residues before the CDR3 end, so the remaining end is supplied by the germline J gene. V dropped 1 base and J dropped 6 bases, with 9 bases sitting between them. CDR1 and CDR2 (germline): SGHTA, FQGNSA. There are 13 residues in the CDR3.

This clone was observed at least ten times. The sequence runs out 3 residues before the end of the CDR3; the remainder is reconstructed from the germline J gene. The chain employs TRBV18 and TRBJ2-5, with D tentatively TRBD1 (6 bases). CDR1 KGHSH and CDR2 LQKENI come from the germline V gene. Trimming took 3 bases from V and 0 from J, leaving 17 bases between them. This CDR3 is 17 amino acids long. The DNA read from the CDR3 is TGTGCCAGCTCACCTTACGCTTTCGGGACAAACCAAGAGACC. Its translation is CASSPYAFGTNQET. The full CDR3 protein is CASSPYAFGTNQETQYF.

Concerning this clone itself: The CDR3 end falls 3 residues outside the read, so it is completed with the germline J gene. V usage is TRBV30 and J usage is TRBJ2-1, with TRBD2 matching 15 bases. The V gene's germline CDR1 is GTSNPN and CDR2 SVGIG (reference sequence). The trim removed 3 bases at V and 4 bases at J, leaving 4 bases unmatched. The CDR3 extends over 16 amino acids. CDR3 DNA (partial): TGTGCCTGGAGCCAGGGGACTAGCGGGAGGTACAATGAG. This codes for CAWSQGTSGRYNE. The whole CDR3 is CAWSQGTSGRYNEQFF.

This clone was observed a handful of times. The sequenced fragment ends 3 residues before the CDR3 boundary, so the rest is inferred from the germline J gene. The chain uses TRBV7-8 and TRBJ2-1; maybe TRBD1 (5 bases). Trimming left V 5 bases short and J 4 bases short, with 9 bases between. In germline, CDR1 is SGHVS, CDR2 FQNEAQ. This CDR3 is 13 amino acids long. The part of the CDR3 DNA that was read is TGTGCCAGCAGCCCTCGACAGTACAATGAG. This gives the protein CASSPRQYNE. The whole CDR3 sequence is CASSPRQYNEQFF.

This clone was counted at least ten times. With the read ending 3 residues before the CDR3 end, the germline J gene is used to fill in that end. This sequence joins TRBV29-1 and TRBJ2-3; D possibly corresponds to TRBD1 (5 bases). V shed 8 bases and J shed 1 base, with 13 bases lying between them. The CDR3 is made up of 13 amino acids. Germline lookup yields CDR1 SQVTM and CDR2 ANQGSEA. The covered CDR3 bases are TGCAGCAGGTGGGGCGCGGGCACAGATACG. It yields the protein CSRWGAGTDT. The CDR3 in full is CSRWGAGTDTQYF.

Note on this clone: The missing CDR3 end, 3 residues past where the read stops, is filled in from the germline J gene. This rearrangement joins TRBV20-1 to TRBJ2-1, with a tentative D call TRBD1 (5 bases). The germline CDR1 and CDR2 sequences are DFQATT and SNEGSKA (reference sequence). The CDR3 spans 16 residues. Deletions cut 0 bases from V and 1 base from J, with 13 bases between. CDR3 DNA, as far as it was read: TGCAGTGCTAGAGATCCGGCCAGGGATTCCTACAATGAG. This sequence encodes CSARDPARDSYNE. In full, the CDR3 reads CSARDPARDSYNEQFF.

There are a few counts of this clone. From the germline J gene comes the end of the CDR3, since the read stops 3 residues before it. The J gene is TRBJ2-3, the V gene TRBV2; TRBD2 agrees at 15 bases. The CDR3 length is 16 residues. Trimming took 8 bases from V and 4 from J; bases not matched to a gene: 7. Germline-derived CDR1 and CDR2 are SNHLY and FYNNEI. CDR3 in amino acids: CASGGTSGGFADTQYF. The part of the CDR3 DNA that was read is TGTGCCAGCGGGGGGACTAGCGGGGGGTTCGCAGATACG. The whole variable domain, remainder taken from reference TRBV2 and TRBJ2-3, is EPEVTQTPSHQVTQMGQEVILRCVPISNHLYFYWYRQILGQKVEFLVSFYNNEISEKSEIFDDQFSVERPDGSNFTLKIRSTKLEDSAMYFCASGGTSGGFADTQYFGPGTRLTVL.

Notes on this clone: The CDR3 goes on 3 residues after the read ends, and that part is filled in from the germline J gene. The chain is built from TRBV20-1 and TRBJ2-7; 8 bases fit TRBD2. The ends lost 1 base at V and 6 bases at J; junction bases unmatched: 8. CDR1 and CDR2 (germline): DFQATT, SNEGSKA (reference sequence). This CDR3 has 14 amino acids. The covered CDR3 bases are TGCAGTGCTAGAGGGTCAGCGGGAGATATCGAG. Encoded protein: CSARGSAGDIE. In full, the CDR3 is CSARGSAGDIEQYF.

This clone was recorded a few times. The read halts 3 residues ahead of the CDR3 end, with the missing end drawn from the germline J gene. The V gene is TRBV7-9, the J gene TRBJ1-4; weak D call: TRBD1 (6 bases). The CDR3 loop spans 15 amino acids. Looked up from germline, CDR1 is SEHNR and CDR2 is FQNEAQ (reference sequence). With 5 bases removed from V and 8 bases from J, the gap between germline ends came to 18 bases. The CDR3 DNA, read in part, is TGTGCCAGCAGCCCCGAATCAGGGGTCGCGGAAAAA. It translates to CASSPESGVAEK. The whole CDR3 sequence reads CASSPESGVAEKLFF.

This clone came up a few times. The CDR3 end lies 3 residues beyond the end of the read and is filled in from the germline J gene. The chain links TRBV7-7 to TRBJ2-5; D unclear. The V gene's germline CDR1 is SSHAT and CDR2 FNYEAQ (reference sequence). The V gene lost 7 bases and the J gene lost 4 bases, with 10 bases spanning the gap. This CDR3 comprises 12 residues. The chain's CDR3 is CASKGSGETQYF. The CDR3 DNA, read in part, is TGTGCCAGCAAAGGTTCTGGAGAGACC.

This clone occurred a few times. Read data end 3 residues before the CDR3 end; the end is taken from the germline J gene. This chain links TRBV13 with TRBJ2-7, with D perhaps TRBD1 (6 bases). This CDR3 is built from 15 residues. Trimming left V 1 base short and J 4 bases short, with 14 bases between. The V gene's germline CDR1 is PRHDT and CDR2 FYEKMQ (reference sequence). The sequenced CDR3 bases are TGTGCCAGCAGCTTAGTTAGGGGGTTGTTGTACGAG. Translation: CASSLVRGLLYE. The full CDR3 protein reads CASSLVRGLLYEQYF.

This clone was seen many times. The CDR3 is CASSVGGLLTQETQYF. The DNA read from the CDR3 is TGTGCCAGCAGCGTAGGGGGACTTCTGACGCAAGAGACC. The chain employs TRBV9 and TRBJ2-5, with D maybe TRBD2 (6 bases). Read sequence stops 3 residues before the CDR3 end, and the germline J gene provides the missing end. CDR3 length equals 16 residues. The germline CDR1 and CDR2 sequences are SGDLS and YYNGEE. V lost 0 bases, J lost 2 bases, and 14 bases lay in between.

Comments on this clone: Sequencing ends 3 residues short of the CDR3 end; the germline J gene provides the rest. V and J are TRBV19 and TRBJ1-2; 8 bases agree with TRBD1. Per the germline V gene, CDR1 is LNHDA and CDR2 is SQIVND (reference sequence). V lost 7 bases, J lost 2 bases, and 6 bases stayed unmatched. This CDR3 comprises 14 residues. The CDR3 DNA, read in part, is TGTGCCAGTATCGAGACAGGGGTAAACTATGGC. Its translation: CASIETGVNYG. The whole CDR3 reads CASIETGVNYGYTF.

A remark on this clone: The read ends 3 residues early relative to the CDR3; the germline J gene fills the gap. The chain has TRBV11-1 and TRBJ2-7, with D perhaps TRBD2 (5 bases). With 5 bases removed from V and 2 bases from J, the gap between germline ends came to 13 bases. The CDR3 is 14 residues long. Germline V gene sequence: CDR1 SGHAT, CDR2 FQDESV (reference sequence). The CDR3 loop reads CASSRGQPTYEQYF. The part of the CDR3 DNA that was read is TGTGCCAGCAGCCGAGGGCAGCCCACCTACGAG. Variable domain in full (rest from reference TRBV11-1 and TRBJ2-7): EAEVAQSPRYKITEKSQAVAFWCDPISGHATLYWYRQILGQGPELLVQFQDESVVDDSQLPKDRFSAERLKGVDSTLKIQPAELGDSAMYLCASSRGQPTYEQYFGPGTRLTVT.

Comment on this clone: Read data end 3 residues before the CDR3 end; the end is taken from the germline J gene. The rearrangement links TRBV19 to TRBJ1-5; TRBD1 might be the D (6 bases). With 3 bases removed from V and 6 bases from J, the gap between germline ends came to 12 bases. The CDR3 runs to 14 residues. Germline CDR1 reads LNHDA; CDR2 reads SQIVND (reference sequence). The CDR3 is CASSMDSNPQPQHF. The CDR3 bases that were read are TGTGCCAGTAGTATGGACAGTAACCCTCAGCCC.

This clone appeared a few times. The CDR3 is cut off 3 residues early in the read; its end comes from the germline J gene. V usage is TRBV18 and J usage is TRBJ2-2, with 7 bases lining up with TRBD1. CDR3 size: 14 residues. V lost 3 bases to trimming and J lost 3 bases; unmatched junction nucleotides: 1. Germline V gives CDR1 KGHSH, CDR2 LQKENI. The CDR3 reads CASSPGTDTGELFF. Partial CDR3 DNA: TGTGCCAGCTCACCTGGGACAGACACCGGGGAG.

Only a few counts were recorded for this clone. Read data end 3 residues before the CDR3 end; the end is taken from the germline J gene. The gene calls are TRBV7-2 and TRBJ1-6; 7 bases are a match to TRBD1. CDR3 length: 15 residues. The V gene's germline CDR1 is SGHTA and CDR2 FQGNSA. The V segment lost 5 bases and the J segment 4 bases; nucleotides outside the gene matches: 5. The CDR3 bases that were read are TGTGCCAGCAGCCAAGCGACAGGGTATAATTCACCC. The encoded protein is CASSQATGYNSP. The full CDR3 reads CASSQATGYNSPLHF.

The covered CDR3 bases are TGTGCCAGCTCACCGCAGGGGGCGAATGAG. Its protein is CASSPQGANE. The complete CDR3 reads CASSPQGANEQFF. V usage is TRBV18 and J usage is TRBJ2-1; 8 bases align to TRBD1. The read comes to an end 3 residues before the CDR3 does, leaving the germline J gene to fill in the end. The CDR3 has 13 amino acids. Germline CDR1 KGHSH, CDR2 LQKENI. V was pared by 3 bases and J by 7 bases, with 2 bases of the junction left unmatched.

This clone has just a few counts. Read sequence stops 3 residues before the CDR3 end, and the germline J gene provides the missing end. The V call is TRBV19, the J call TRBJ1-1; tentative D call: TRBD1 (6 bases). The germline V gene has CDR1 LNHDA and CDR2 SQIVND (reference sequence). The CDR3 totals 15 residues. The CDR3 is CASSINRDRSLEAFF. The sequenced part of the CDR3 DNA is TGTGCCAGTAGTATAAACAGGGATCGATCCCTCGAA.

This clone was seen a handful of times. The CDR3 end lies 3 residues beyond the end of the read and is filled in from the germline J gene. The chain joins TRBV6-1 to TRBJ1-4; D ambiguous. CDR1 and CDR2 (germline): MNHNS, SASEGT. The CDR3 runs 15 residues. Trimming took 4 bases from V and 4 from J, leaving 13 bases between them. The DNA read from the CDR3 is TGTGCCAGCAGTGTTCACGCCGCGGGTAATGAAAAA. Translating gives CASSVHAAGNEK. Given in full, the CDR3 is CASSVHAAGNEKLFF.

Note on this clone: Read data end 3 residues before the CDR3 end; the end is taken from the germline J gene. The chain combines TRBV7-3 with TRBJ2-3, with D possibly TRBD1 on 5 matching bases. CDR1 is SGHTA and CDR2 is FQGTGA in the germline V gene. Trimming left V 5 bases short and J 4 bases short, with 13 bases between. The CDR3 totals 14 residues. CDR3 residues: CASSQQGAADTQYF. The part of the CDR3 DNA that was read is TGTGCCAGCAGCCAACAAGGGGCGGCAGATACG.

With regard to this clone: The sequence runs out 3 residues before the end of the CDR3; the remainder is reconstructed from the germline J gene. This chain connects TRBV5-6 to TRBJ2-1; TRBD2 aligns across 10 bases. Germline V CDR1 and CDR2: SGHDT, YYEEEE. V trimming: 0 bases; J trimming: 8 bases; junction bases outside the gene matches: 5. The CDR3 loop spans 15 amino acids. This CDR3 reads CASSLASGRGYEQFF. The covered CDR3 bases are TGTGCCAGCAGCTTGGCTAGCGGGAGAGGCTATGAG.